This entry features one T cell receptor (beta chain) sequence. The data originate from a study of blood T cell repertoires in COVID-19. This CDR3 is built from 18 residues. Germline V lookup: CDR1 KGHSH, CDR2 LQKENI. Unmatched junction bases numbered 14, after V lost 0 bases and J lost 5 bases. Source study methods: Amplification from reference gene primers served as the basis for estimated nucleated cell counts. The repertoire was sequenced with immunoSEQ multiplex PCR; TCRdb's copy has only in-frame clones and lacks some. Clone size and the V and J calls come from that table; the DNA yielded D and trimming. In the table there are 75,000 or so clones, 80% of which are singletons.

The V call is TRBV18, the J call TRBJ2-7, with 9 bases identical to TRBD1. The sample taken for sequencing was peripheral blood. The sequence derives from a man between 60 and 70 years old with active or convalescent COVID-19. The CDR3 DNA follows: TGTGCCAGCTCACCACCGATCGGGGACAGGGAAATGGAGGACGAGCAGTACTTC. Amino acid sequence: CASSPPIGDREMEDEQYF.